These 21 T cell receptor beta chains were all obtained from the same sample, sequenced in a study of control samples from healthy donors and cancer patients. Assay used: immunoSEQ multiplex PCR; TCRdb lists only in-frame clones, some missing. Of about 22,000 clones detected, 65% to 90% appear once; the ten largest clones hold approximately 30%. The sequenced material came from PBMCs. Source of these receptors: a man in his 60s with head and neck cancer.

The V and J genes are TRBV6-2 or TRBV6-3 and TRBJ2-4; 11 positions agree with TRBD2. The CDR3 consists of 17 residues. J was trimmed by 0 bases and V by 5 bases; bases with no gene match: 6. The germline CDR1 and CDR2 sequences are MNHEY and SVGEGT. CDR3 loop: CASSRGLAEQAKNIQYF. The CDR3, as DNA: TGTGCCAGCAGTCGGGGACTAGCGGAACAAGCCAAAAACATTCAGTACTTC.

This sequence joins TRBV4-1 and TRBJ2-1; D gene unclear. V lost 0 bases, J lost 3 bases, and 12 bases lay in between. The V gene's germline CDR1 is MGHRA and CDR2 YSYEKL. The CDR3 spans 16 residues. The CDR3 DNA follows: TGCGCCAGCAGCCAAGAATGGGGATCTAACTACAATGAGCAGTTCTTC. As protein: CASSQEWGSNYNEQFF.

This clone came up once. The chain is built from TRBV5-1 and TRBJ1-6; TRBD1 is a possible D gene (5 bases). CDR3 length equals 15 residues. Per the germline V gene, CDR1 is SGHRS and CDR2 is YFSETQ. Trimming pared 6 bases from V and 5 bases from J, leaving 15 bases between. The CDR3 spells CASTNGATNNSPLHF. The DNA for the CDR3 is TGCGCCAGCACAAACGGGGCCACAAATAATTCACCCCTCCACTTT. The whole variable domain, filled in from reference TRBV5-1 and TRBJ1-6, reads KAGVTQTPRYLIKTRGQQVTLSCSPISGHRSVSWYQQTPGQGLQFLFEYFSETQRNKGNFPGRFSGRQFSNSRSEMNVSTLELGDSALYLCASTNGATNNSPLHFGNGTRLTVT.

The chain couples TRBV4-3 to TRBJ2-7; D perhaps matches TRBD1 (6 bases). CDR3 length equals 13 residues. Germline loops: CDR1 LGHNA, CDR2 YSLEER. V lost 2 bases, J lost 2 bases, and 7 bases lay in between. CDR3 in amino acids: CASSQNRAYEQYF. As DNA, the CDR3 is TGCGCCAGCAGCCAAAACAGGGCCTACGAGCAGTACTTC.

V is TRBV7-2 and J is TRBJ2-2, with D uncertain. V was trimmed by 5 bases and J by 5 bases, leaving 9 bases between them. CDR1 and CDR2 (germline): SGHTA, FQGNSA. The length of the CDR3 is 13 residues. CDR3 protein: CASSALRTGELFF. Written as DNA, the CDR3 is TGTGCCAGCAGCGCACTCCGGACCGGGGAGCTGTTTTTT.

The chain couples TRBV5-1 to TRBJ2-1; D not resolved. Germline values: CDR1 SGHRS, CDR2 YFSETQ. This CDR3 spans 12 amino acids. Trimming stripped 0 bases from V and 7 bases from J, with 5 bases between. As DNA, the CDR3 is TGCGCCAGCAGCTTGGCCAGAAATGAGCAGTTCTTC. This translates into CASSLARNEQFF.

The chain uses TRBV6-1 and TRBJ2-3; perhaps TRBD1 as D (5 bases). The CDR3 is 15 amino acids. With 1 base removed from V and 0 bases from J, the gap between germline ends came to 8 bases. Germline values: CDR1 MNHNS, CDR2 SASEGT. CDR3 in amino acids: CASSEDRGSTDTQYF. The CDR3 DNA is TGTGCCAGCAGTGAAGATAGGGGAAGCACAGATACGCAGTATTTT.

The V call is TRBV5-1, the J call TRBJ1-4; D remains ambiguous. CDR3 length: 12 residues. Germline CDR1 and CDR2: SGHRS and YFSETQ. Trimming shortened V by 0 bases and J by 7 bases, and 4 bases separated the two germline ends. The CDR3: CASSLGGEKLFF. The CDR3, as DNA: TGCGCCAGCAGCTTGGGCGGTGAAAAACTGTTTTTT.

The chain has TRBV27 and TRBJ1-1; 10 positions agree with TRBD1. Germline CDR1 reads MNHEY; CDR2 reads SMNVEV (reference sequence). CDR3 length: 14 amino acids. The V segment lost 3 bases and the J segment 6 bases; nucleotides outside the gene matches: 4. The CDR3 region has the DNA TGTGCCAGCAGTTTGGGACAGGGGATCGCTGAAGCTTTCTTT. It translates to CASSLGQGIAEAFF.

The J gene is TRBJ2-1, the V gene TRBV18, with 11 bases that match TRBD2. The CDR3 has 11 amino acids. The junction had 2 bases not matched to a gene; V was cut back by 4 bases and J by 15 bases. The germline V gene has CDR1 KGHSH and CDR2 LQKENI. The CDR3 protein is CASSLGLAGFF. The CDR3 DNA reads TGTGCCAGCTCACTCGGACTAGCGGGGTTCTTC.

This chain connects TRBV11-2 to TRBJ1-1, with D uncertain. Trimming took off 10 bases at V and 4 bases at J, with 10 bases between the two ends. The CDR3 is 11 amino acids. Germline assignment: CDR1 SGHAT and CDR2 FQNNGV. CDR3 protein: CATSYGTEAFF. DNA for the CDR3: TGTGCCACCTCCTATGGCACTGAAGCTTTCTTT.

The chain recombines TRBV27 with TRBJ1-2, with D possibly matching TRBD1 (6 bases). V shed 6 bases and J shed 4 bases, with 9 bases lying between them. Germline V lookup: CDR1 MNHEY, CDR2 SMNVEV (reference sequence). The CDR3 has 12 residues. CDR3 coding DNA: TGTGCCAGCAGGGGGGGCATCTATGGCTACACCTTC. This codes for CASRGGIYGYTF.

V gene TRBV27 combines with J gene TRBJ2-1; TRBD1 matches 9 bases. There are 16 residues in the CDR3. Germline CDR1 and CDR2: MNHEY and SMNVEV (reference sequence). V gave up 1 base and J gave up 3 bases; unmatched junction bases: 4. CDR3 sequence reads: CASSLFTGGFYNEQFF. In nucleotides, the CDR3 is TGTGCCAGCAGTTTATTTACAGGGGGCTTCTACAATGAGCAGTTCTTC.

This rearrangement joins TRBV6-6 to TRBJ2-7, with 9 bases fitting TRBD1. This CDR3 contains 14 residues. Germline CDR1 is MNHNY and CDR2 is SVGAGI (reference sequence). J was trimmed by 3 bases and V by 2 bases; bases with no gene match: 2. CDR3 in DNA: TGTGCCAGCAGTTACGGGACAGGGTACTACGAGCAGTACTTC. This codes for CASSYGTGYYEQYF.

The chain links TRBV4-1 to TRBJ1-5; unclear D gene. Deletions cut 0 bases from V and 2 bases from J, with 8 bases between. CDR3 length equals 15 residues. Germline CDR1 is MGHRA and CDR2 is YSYEKL. The CDR3 region has the DNA TGCGCCAGCAGCCAAGAAATAACACGCAATCAGCCCCAGCATTTT. Its translation is CASSQEITRNQPQHF.

The chain is built from TRBV30 and TRBJ1-6; D gene uncertain. The V and J ends lost 5 bases and 7 bases respectively, with 12 bases between them. Germline V gene sequence: CDR1 GTSNPN, CDR2 SVGIG (reference sequence). The CDR3 runs 13 residues. CDR3 residues: CAWGIGDNSPLHF. The CDR3, as DNA: TGTGCCTGGGGTATCGGAGACAATTCACCCCTCCACTTT.

The chain combines TRBV6-5 with TRBJ1-2; the D gene is possibly TRBD1 (6 bases). Trimming cost V 2 bases and J 8 bases, with 18 bases left between them. There are 15 residues in the CDR3. Germline CDR1 is MNHEY and CDR2 is SVGAGI. The chain's CDR3 is CASSYRDTRWEGYTF. CDR3 in DNA: TGTGCCAGCAGTTACCGGGACACCCGGTGGGAGGGCTACACCTTC.

The V call is TRBV30, the J call TRBJ2-1; D could derive from TRBD1 or TRBD2 (5 bases each). The CDR3 runs 12 residues. V lost 3 bases and J lost 7, with 10 bases in between. CDR1 GTSNPN and CDR2 SVGIG come from the germline V gene (reference sequence). The DNA for the CDR3 is TGTGCCTGGAGGTGGGGGAGAAATGAGCAGTTCTTC. Translated, it gives CAWRWGRNEQFF.

The gene calls are TRBV9 and TRBJ2-3; D unclear. There are 14 residues in the CDR3. In germline, CDR1 is SGDLS, CDR2 YYNGEE. V was pared by 0 bases and J by 7 bases, with 12 bases between. The CDR3 bases are TGTGCCAGCAGCGTAGGAGGTGCACGGAATACGCAGTATTTT. Amino acid sequence: CASSVGGARNTQYF.

The rearrangement uses TRBV3-1 (or the pseudogene TRBV3-2) and TRBJ2-3; tentative D call: TRBD1 (6 bases). Germline lookup yields CDR1 LGHDT and CDR2 YNNKEL (reference sequence). The V end lost 0 bases, the J end lost 10 bases, and 11 bases lay between the germline ends. The CDR3 is 13 residues long. The CDR3 spells CASSQETGKAQYF. CDR3 nucleotides: TGTGCCAGCAGCCAAGAGACAGGCAAGGCGCAGTATTTT.

This chain connects TRBV21-1 to TRBJ1-2; the D call in the table, TRBD1, was not verified against the DNA. TRBV21-1 is assigned pseudogene status. This CDR3 is 17 amino acids long. CDR3 nucleotides: TGTGCCAGCAGCAAAGGTGGGACAGGAGCGATTAACTATGGCTACACCTTC. Protein product: CASSKGGTGAINYGYTF.